A single sample gave rise to the 5 T cell receptor beta chains below, sequenced in a study of CD4 T cells in relation to SARS-CoV-2 and coronaviruses. Antigens of these TCRs are unknown. Unexposed donor CD4+ T cells date from about 2011-2018, before the COVID-19 pandemic. Isolation of CD4+ T cells took place after around 11 days in culture. Generated by immunoSEQ multiplex PCR, the TCRdb table keeps only in-frame clones and is missing some. The sample carries about 19,000 clones, just over 75% recorded once. What was sequenced was CD4+ T cells from PBMCs, cultured in vitro. The receptors shown here come from a human donor in good health.

The chain carries TRBV5-5 and TRBJ2-5; 7 bases fit TRBD1. The CDR3 is 15 residues long. From germline, CDR1 is SGHKS and CDR2 YYEKEE (reference sequence). J was trimmed by 4 bases and V by 4 bases; bases with no gene match: 10. CDR3 loop: CASSIRDRELETQYF. The CDR3 DNA sequence: TGTGCCAGCAGCATCCGGGACAGAGAATTAGAGACCCAGTACTTC. The full variable domain, its missing parts supplied by reference TRBV5-5 and TRBJ2-5, is DAGVTQSPTHLIKTRGQQVTLRCSPISGHKSVSWYQQVLGQGPQFIFQYYEKEERGRGNFPDRFSARQFPNYSSELNVNALLLGDSALYLCASSIRDRELETQYFGPGTRLLVL.

This clone was counted a single time. This rearrangement joins TRBV11-3 to TRBJ2-7; D is uncertain. The CDR3 extends over 13 amino acids. V was cut by 5 bases and J by 5 bases, with 13 bases left in between. Germline CDR1 is SGHNT and CDR2 is YENEEA. The CDR3 is CASSLRWQDEQYF. CDR3 in DNA: TGTGCCAGCAGCCTCAGGTGGCAAGACGAGCAGTACTTC.

This clone was seen a handful of times. The rearrangement joins TRBV2 to TRBJ1-4; D uncertain. Trimming stripped 6 bases from V and 1 base from J, with 12 bases between. Germline CDR1 SNHLY, CDR2 FYNNEI. The CDR3 has 15 residues. DNA for the CDR3: TGTGCCAGCAGGTCGCGCGCCGTAACTAATGAAAAACTGTTTTTT. Amino acids: CASRSRAVTNEKLFF. Full variable domain (outside the CDR3, taken from reference TRBV2 and TRBJ1-4): EPEVTQTPSHQVTQMGQEVILRCVPISNHLYFYWYRQILGQKVEFLVSFYNNEISEKSEIFDDQFSVERPDGSNFTLKIRSTKLEDSAMYFCASRSRAVTNEKLFFGSGTQLSVL.

The chain joins TRBV5-8 to TRBJ1-5, with 10 bases identical to TRBD1. CDR1 and CDR2 (germline): SGHTS, YDEGEE. The CDR3 extends over 15 amino acids. The V and J ends lost 4 bases and 2 bases, in that order; junction bases with no gene match: 3. The CDR3 sequence: CASSGDRGRNQPQHF. Here the CDR3 DNA reads TGTGCCAGCAGCGGAGACAGGGGGCGCAATCAGCCCCAGCATTTT.

This chain links TRBV5-1 with TRBJ2-1; D might be TRBD2 (6 bases). With 1 base removed from V and 9 bases from J, the gap between germline ends came to 17 bases. CDR1 and CDR2 (germline): SGHRS, YFSETQ. This CDR3 is 15 amino acids long. CDR3 sequence (DNA): TGCGCCAGCAGCTTGTTAAGACCCGACGGGGGTGAGCAGTTCTTC. It specifies CASSLLRPDGGEQFF.